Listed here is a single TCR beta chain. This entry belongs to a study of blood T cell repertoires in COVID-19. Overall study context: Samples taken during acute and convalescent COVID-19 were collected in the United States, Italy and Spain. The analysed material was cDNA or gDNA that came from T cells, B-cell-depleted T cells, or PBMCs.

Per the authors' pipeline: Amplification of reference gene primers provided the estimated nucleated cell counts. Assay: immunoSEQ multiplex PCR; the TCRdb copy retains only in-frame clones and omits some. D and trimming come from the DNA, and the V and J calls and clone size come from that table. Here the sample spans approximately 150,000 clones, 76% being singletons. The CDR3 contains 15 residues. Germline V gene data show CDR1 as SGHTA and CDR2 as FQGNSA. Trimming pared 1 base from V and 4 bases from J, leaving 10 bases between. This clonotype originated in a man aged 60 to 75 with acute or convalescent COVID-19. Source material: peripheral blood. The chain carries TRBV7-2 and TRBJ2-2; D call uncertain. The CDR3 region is CASSLVGLFTGELFF. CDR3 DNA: TGTGCCAGCAGCTTAGTGGGCCTTTTCACCGGGGAGCTGTTTTTT.